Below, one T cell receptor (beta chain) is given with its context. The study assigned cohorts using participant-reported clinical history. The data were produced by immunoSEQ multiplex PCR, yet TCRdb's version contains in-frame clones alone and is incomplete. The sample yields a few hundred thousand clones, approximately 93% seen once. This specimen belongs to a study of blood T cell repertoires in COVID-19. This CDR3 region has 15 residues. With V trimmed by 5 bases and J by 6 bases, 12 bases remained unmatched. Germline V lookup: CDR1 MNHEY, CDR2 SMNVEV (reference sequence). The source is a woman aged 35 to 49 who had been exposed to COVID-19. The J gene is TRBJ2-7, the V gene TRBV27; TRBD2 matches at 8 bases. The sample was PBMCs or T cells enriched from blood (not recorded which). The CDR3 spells CASSPYPAGDPEQYF. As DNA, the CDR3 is TGTGCCAGCAGTCCCTACCCAGCGGGAGACCCCGAGCAGTACTTC.